This entry concerns a single TCR beta chain. This record comes from a study of CD8+ T cells in alopecia areata. Extracted RNA was reverse transcribed into cDNA, the sequencing template. Only in-frame clones appear in the TCRdb table, and some are missing; sequencing was by immunoSEQ multiplex PCR. There are under 65,000 clones in the sample; 40% to 50% occur only once, and approximately 50% lies in the top ten. This clonotype originated in a human donor with alopecia areata. Sequencing was done on a sample of NKG2D-low CD8+ T cells sorted from blood.

The CDR3 bases are TGTGCCAGCAGCCCCCGGGGCAGCAGCTCCTACAATGAGCAGTTCTTC. It encodes CASSPRGSSSYNEQFF. This chain uses TRBV4-2 with TRBJ2-1; D tentatively reads TRBD1 or TRBD2 (5 bases each). CDR1 LGHNA and CDR2 YNFKEQ come from the germline V gene. The CDR3 has 16 amino acids. V was trimmed by 4 bases and J by 0 bases, leaving 13 bases between them.